Following are 7 T cell receptor beta chains from one sample sequenced in a study of blood T cell repertoires in COVID-19. Repertoires were generated with immunoSEQ multiplex PCR, while TCRdb's copy carries only in-frame clones and drops some. The profile shows about 100,000 clones, 90% of them singletons. Sequenced: peripheral blood. These receptors all come from a man aged 60 to 75 with acute or convalescent COVID-19.

The V gene is TRBV19, the J gene TRBJ2-1, with 14 bases that match TRBD2. Looked up from germline, CDR1 is LNHDA and CDR2 is SQIVND (reference sequence). The CDR3 covers 16 residues. With V trimmed by 1 base and J by 9 bases, 5 bases remained unmatched. DNA of the CDR3: TGTGCCAGTAGTATAGTAGGGACTAGCGGGAGTAGTGAGCAGTTCTTC. Translated: CASSIVGTSGSSEQFF.

V and J are TRBV11-1 and TRBJ1-2; D remains ambiguous. From germline, CDR1 is SGHAT and CDR2 FQDESV (reference sequence). V was clipped by 3 bases and J by 4 bases, with 9 bases between them. The CDR3 is made up of 13 amino acids. The DNA of the CDR3 is TGTGCCAGCAGCTTTACTGCAGGCTATGGCTACACCTTC. Translated, it gives CASSFTAGYGYTF.

The V and J genes are TRBV21-1 and TRBJ1-6; the DNA was not compared with TRBD1, the D call given in the table. TRBV21-1 is a pseudogene. The CDR3 sequence is 15 residues long. In DNA, the CDR3 is TGTGTCAGCAGCAAAAAGGGACAGGACTCTGCGCCCCTCCACTTT. It is translated as CVSSKKGQDSAPLHF.

The chain combines TRBV5-5 with TRBJ1-2; D gene ambiguous. There are 17 residues in the CDR3. CDR1 is SGHKS, CDR2 YYEKEE, per germline (reference sequence). The V end lost 1 base, the J end lost 2 bases, and 18 bases lay between the germline ends. The CDR3 reads CASSLTARDNKNYGYTF. The CDR3 nucleotides are TGTGCCAGCAGCTTGACGGCGCGAGACAATAAGAACTATGGCTACACCTTC.

The rearrangement uses TRBV27 and TRBJ1-1; unclear D gene. The CDR3 runs 15 residues. Germline V gene sequence: CDR1 MNHEY, CDR2 SMNVEV (reference sequence). V lost 5 bases to trimming and J lost 2 bases, with 15 bases between them. CDR3 loop: CASSREGIRNTEAFF. DNA of the CDR3: TGTGCCAGCAGTCGCGAGGGAATACGAAACACTGAAGCTTTCTTT.

The chain links TRBV4-3 to TRBJ2-2, with 11 nucleotides matching TRBD1. V shed 4 bases and J 5 bases; nucleotides not matched to a gene: 3. CDR1 is LGHNA, CDR2 YSLEER, per germline. The CDR3 totals 15 residues. CDR3 sequence reads: CASSPGTGGTGELFF. CDR3 sequence (DNA): TGCGCCAGCAGCCCGGGGACAGGGGGGACCGGGGAGCTGTTTTTT.

The rearrangement joins TRBV2 to TRBJ2-3; maybe TRBD2 (6 bases). From germline, CDR1 is SNHLY and CDR2 FYNNEI. V dropped 8 bases and J dropped 2 bases, with 17 bases sitting between them. CDR3 length: 15 residues. The CDR3: CASRGITTPTDTQYF. As DNA, the CDR3 is TGTGCCAGCCGCGGGATTACGACACCCACAGATACGCAGTATTTT.